The 10 T cell receptor beta chains below were found in one sample sequenced in a study of cytomegalovirus exposure and HLA in healthy donors. TCRdb's table, derived via immunoSEQ multiplex PCR, lists solely in-frame clones and lacks some. The sample contains over 150,000 clones, roughly 89% of which appear only once. Input material: PBMCs. These receptors all come from a woman aged 18-29 years in good health and CMV-seropositive.

The V call is TRBV6-1, the J call TRBJ2-7; 12 nucleotides match TRBD2. Germline values: CDR1 MNHNS, CDR2 SASEGT. The CDR3 spans 15 residues. V lost 2 bases, J lost 2 bases, and 1 base stayed unmatched. The CDR3 DNA follows: TGTGCCAGCAGTGAAAGGACTAGCGGGGCCTACGAGCAGTACTTC. This gives the protein CASSERTSGAYEQYF.

The chain couples TRBV18 to TRBJ2-5; D unclear. V shed 0 bases and J shed 1 base, with 6 bases lying between them. The CDR3 is made up of 14 amino acids. Germline assignment: CDR1 KGHSH and CDR2 LQKENI. The chain's CDR3 is CASSPPGSQETQYF. In nucleotides, the CDR3 is TGTGCCAGCTCACCACCGGGCTCCCAAGAGACCCAGTACTTC.

V and J are TRBV27 and TRBJ2-3, with D tentatively TRBD1 (6 bases). CDR3 length: 16 amino acids. V lost 5 bases and J 0 bases, leaving 15 bases between the germline ends. Germline loops: CDR1 MNHEY, CDR2 SMNVEV (reference sequence). The CDR3 here is CASSHWDMTSTDTQYF. CDR3 nucleotide sequence: TGTGCCAGCAGTCACTGGGACATGACTAGCACAGATACGCAGTATTTT.

The rearrangement uses TRBV19 and TRBJ1-1; D remains ambiguous. CDR1 and CDR2 from the germline V gene are LNHDA and SQIVND (reference sequence). The CDR3 consists of 16 residues. Trimming took off 1 base at V and 0 bases at J, with 12 bases between the two ends. In DNA, the CDR3 is TGTGCCAGTAGTATAGTAGGAGGTCAGATGAACACTGAAGCTTTCTTT. Its translation is CASSIVGGQMNTEAFF.

This rearrangement joins TRBV28 to TRBJ1-5; 9 nucleotides agree with TRBD1. V was pared by 4 bases and J by 6 bases, with 7 bases of the junction left unmatched. CDR1 and CDR2 (germline): MDHEN, SYDVKM. The CDR3 loop spans 15 amino acids. CDR3 sequence (DNA): TGTGCCAGCAGTTCGGGACAGGGAAAGGGTCAGCCCCAGCATTTT. This encodes CASSSGQGKGQPQHF.

This rearrangement joins TRBV6-1 to TRBJ2-7; 7 nucleotides align to TRBD1. Germline V gene data show CDR1 as MNHNS and CDR2 as SASEGT. The junction had 8 bases not matched to a gene; V was cut back by 10 bases and J by 2 bases. The CDR3 is 13 residues long. The CDR3 region is CATTLGQAYEQYF. CDR3 coding DNA: TGTGCCACCACCCTCGGACAGGCCTACGAGCAGTACTTC.

This chain connects TRBV11-2 to TRBJ1-4; 12 bases align to TRBD1. Germline values: CDR1 SGHAT, CDR2 FQNNGV. J lost 3 bases, V lost 5 bases, and 7 bases had no gene match. The CDR3 contains 17 residues. The CDR3 DNA reads TGTGCCAGCAGCGTCGGGACAGGGGGCGGGGCTAATGAAAAACTGTTTTTT. Protein product: CASSVGTGGGANEKLFF. The whole variable domain, filled in from reference TRBV11-2 and TRBJ1-4, reads EAGVAQSPRYKIIEKRQSVAFWCNPISGHATLYWYQQILGQGPKLLIQFQNNGVVDDSQLPKDRFSAERLKGVDSTLKIQPAKLEDSAVYLCASSVGTGGGANEKLFFGSGTQLSVL.

This sequence joins TRBV9 and TRBJ2-3; 10 bases map to TRBD2. The CDR3 length is 14 residues. CDR1 and CDR2 from the germline V gene are SGDLS and YYNGEE. V dropped 3 bases and J dropped 7; count of bases not matched to a gene: 5. CDR3 in amino acids: CASSAPGLANTQYF. The CDR3 DNA is TGTGCCAGCAGCGCGCCGGGACTAGCGAATACGCAGTATTTT. Full variable domain (outside the CDR3, taken from reference TRBV9 and TRBJ2-3): DSGVTQTPKHLITATGQRVTLRCSPRSGDLSVYWYQQSLDQGLQFLIQYYNGEERAKGNILERFSAQQFPDLHSELNLSSLELGDSALYFCASSAPGLANTQYFGPGTRLTVL.

The chain couples TRBV11-2 to TRBJ1-3, with D unresolved. V shed 4 bases and J shed 4 bases, with 8 bases lying between them. The CDR3 runs to 13 residues. CDR1 is SGHAT, CDR2 FQNNGV, per germline. The CDR3 protein is CASSSDMGNTIYF. CDR3 DNA sequence: TGTGCCAGCAGCTCCGACATGGGAAACACCATATATTTT.

CDR3 loop: CASSLAAPDTQYF. CDR3 in DNA: TGTGCCAGCAGCTTAGCGGCCCCAGATACGCAGTATTTT. The chain employs TRBV7-2 and TRBJ2-3; unclear D gene. CDR3 length: 13 residues. V was trimmed by 0 bases and J by 4 bases, leaving 5 bases between them. Germline lookup yields CDR1 SGHTA and CDR2 FQGNSA.